This T cell receptor (beta chain) was sequenced in a study of shared clonotypes between healthy human individuals. Whole-study findings and limits: Larger estimated richness was generally seen in naive subsets than in memory subsets. What rarefaction showed was incomplete sorted-subset sequencing despite large depth.

Remarks on this clone: Its antigen is undetermined.

CDR3 length: 18 residues. CDR1 LGHNA and CDR2 YSLEER come from the germline V gene. V lost 4 bases to trimming and J lost 0 bases; unmatched junction nucleotides: 11. Clones were sequenced by immunoSEQ multiplex PCR, and TCRdb holds only the in-frame ones, with some missing. The table records a few million clones, approximately 90% of them present only once. Donors were healthy HIV-negative adults without recently reported acute infections or vaccinations. Investigators divided CD4+ cells into CD45RA+ naive and CD45RA-negative memory subsets. The chain recombines TRBV4-3 with TRBJ2-7, with 11 nucleotides matching TRBD2. This clonotype was obtained from a man aged 18 to 30 in good health. Sequences were obtained from naive CD4+ T cells sorted from blood. Subset denoted: CD45RA+ positively selected. In DNA, the CDR3 is TGCGCCAGCAGCCGCGGGACTAGCGGCATCTTGAGCTCCTACGAGCAGTACTTC. It specifies CASSRGTSGILSSYEQYF.